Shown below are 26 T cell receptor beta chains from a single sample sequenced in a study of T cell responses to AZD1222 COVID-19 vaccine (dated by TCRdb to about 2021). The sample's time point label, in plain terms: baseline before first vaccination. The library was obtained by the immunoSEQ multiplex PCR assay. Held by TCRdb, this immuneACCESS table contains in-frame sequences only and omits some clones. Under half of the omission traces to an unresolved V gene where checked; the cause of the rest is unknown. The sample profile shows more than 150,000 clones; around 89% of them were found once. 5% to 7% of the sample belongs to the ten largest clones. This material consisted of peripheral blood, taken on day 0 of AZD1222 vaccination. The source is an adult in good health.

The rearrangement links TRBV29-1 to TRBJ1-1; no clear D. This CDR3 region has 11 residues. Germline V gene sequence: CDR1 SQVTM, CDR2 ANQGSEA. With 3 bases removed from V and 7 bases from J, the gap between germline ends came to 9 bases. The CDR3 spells CSVEVLLEAFF. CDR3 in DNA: TGCAGCGTTGAGGTACTCCTTGAAGCTTTCTTT.

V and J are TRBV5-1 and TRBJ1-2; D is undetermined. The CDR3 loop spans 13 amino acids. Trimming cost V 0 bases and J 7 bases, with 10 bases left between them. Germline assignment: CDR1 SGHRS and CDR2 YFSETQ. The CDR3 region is CASSLVSGSGYTF. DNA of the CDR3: TGCGCCAGCAGCTTGGTCTCCGGGAGTGGCTACACCTTC.

CDR3 protein: CASSVGGTSYNEQFF. In DNA form, the CDR3 reads TGTGCCAGCAGTGTGGGGGGGACCTCCTACAATGAGCAGTTCTTC. The chain couples TRBV6-4 to TRBJ2-1; 7 nucleotides match TRBD2. Unmatched junction bases numbered 3, after V lost 4 bases and J lost 0 bases. Looked up from germline, CDR1 is MRHNA and CDR2 is SNTAGT. The CDR3 is made up of 15 amino acids.

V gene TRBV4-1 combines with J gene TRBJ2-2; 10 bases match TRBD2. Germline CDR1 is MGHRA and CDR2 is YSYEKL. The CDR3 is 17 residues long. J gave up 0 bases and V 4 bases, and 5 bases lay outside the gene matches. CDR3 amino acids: CASSLVLAGSNTGELFF. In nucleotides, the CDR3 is TGCGCCAGCAGCCTTGTACTAGCGGGATCGAACACCGGGGAGCTGTTTTTT.

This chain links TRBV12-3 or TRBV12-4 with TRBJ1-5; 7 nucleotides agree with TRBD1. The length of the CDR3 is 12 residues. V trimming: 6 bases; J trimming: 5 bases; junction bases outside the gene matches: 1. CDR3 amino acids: CASRGTDQPQHF. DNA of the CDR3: TGTGCCAGCAGAGGGACAGATCAGCCCCAGCATTTT.

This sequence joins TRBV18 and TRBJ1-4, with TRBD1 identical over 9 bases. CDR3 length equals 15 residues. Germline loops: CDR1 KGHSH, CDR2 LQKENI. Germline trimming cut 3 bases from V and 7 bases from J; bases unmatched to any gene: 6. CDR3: CASSPPGQGGEKLFF. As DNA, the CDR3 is TGTGCCAGCTCACCCCCGGGACAGGGAGGTGAAAAACTGTTTTTT.

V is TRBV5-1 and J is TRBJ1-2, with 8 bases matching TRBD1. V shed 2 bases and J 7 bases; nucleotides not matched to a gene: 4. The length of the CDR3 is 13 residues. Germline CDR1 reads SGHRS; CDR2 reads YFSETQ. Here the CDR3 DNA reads TGCGCCAGCAGCTTAACTGACAGGGGTGGCTACACCTTC. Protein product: CASSLTDRGGYTF.

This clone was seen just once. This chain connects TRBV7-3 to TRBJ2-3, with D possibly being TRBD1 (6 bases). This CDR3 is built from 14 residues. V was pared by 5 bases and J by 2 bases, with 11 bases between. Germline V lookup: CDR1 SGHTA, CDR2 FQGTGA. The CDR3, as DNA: TGTGCCAGCAGCCTGACAGGTTCCACAGATACGCAGTATTTT. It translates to CASSLTGSTDTQYF.

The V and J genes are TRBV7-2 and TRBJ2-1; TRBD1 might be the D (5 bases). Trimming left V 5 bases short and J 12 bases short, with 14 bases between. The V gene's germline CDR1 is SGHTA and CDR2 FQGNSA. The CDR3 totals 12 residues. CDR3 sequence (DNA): TGTGCCAGCAGCGACCCAAAAGACAGGCAGTTCTTC. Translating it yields CASSDPKDRQFF.

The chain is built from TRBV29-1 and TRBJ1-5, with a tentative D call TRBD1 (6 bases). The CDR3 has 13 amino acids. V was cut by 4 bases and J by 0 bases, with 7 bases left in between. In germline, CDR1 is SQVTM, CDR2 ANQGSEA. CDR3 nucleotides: TGCAGCGTTGCAGGGGATAGCAATCAGCCCCAGCATTTT. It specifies CSVAGDSNQPQHF.

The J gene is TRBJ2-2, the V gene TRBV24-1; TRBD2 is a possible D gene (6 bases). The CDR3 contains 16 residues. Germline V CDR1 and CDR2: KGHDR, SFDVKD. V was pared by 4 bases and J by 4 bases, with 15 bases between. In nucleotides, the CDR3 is TGTGCCACCAGTGACCAATTACGGGGGAGCACCGGGGAGCTGTTTTTT. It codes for CATSDQLRGSTGELFF.

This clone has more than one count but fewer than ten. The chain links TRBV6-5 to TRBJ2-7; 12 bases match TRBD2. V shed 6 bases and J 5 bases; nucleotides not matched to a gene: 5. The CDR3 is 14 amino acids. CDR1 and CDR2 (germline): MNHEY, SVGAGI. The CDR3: CASSETSGSHEQYF. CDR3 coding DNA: TGTGCCAGCAGCGAGACTAGCGGGAGTCACGAGCAGTACTTC.

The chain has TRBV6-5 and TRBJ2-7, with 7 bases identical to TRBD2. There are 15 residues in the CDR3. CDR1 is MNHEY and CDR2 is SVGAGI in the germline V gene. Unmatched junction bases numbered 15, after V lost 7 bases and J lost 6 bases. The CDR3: CASKWGGAALGEQYF. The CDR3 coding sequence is TGTGCCAGCAAGTGGGGAGGGGCGGCCTTAGGCGAGCAGTACTTC.

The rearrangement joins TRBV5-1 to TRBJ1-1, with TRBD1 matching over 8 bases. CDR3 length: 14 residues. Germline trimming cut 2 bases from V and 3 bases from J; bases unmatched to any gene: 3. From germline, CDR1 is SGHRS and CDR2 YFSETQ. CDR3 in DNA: TGCGCCAGCAGCTTACAACAGGGGGACACTGAAGCTTTCTTT. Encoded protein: CASSLQQGDTEAFF.

This chain's CDR3 is CASSSAGSYNEQFF. CDR3 coding DNA: TGTGCCAGCAGTTCCGCAGGTAGCTACAATGAGCAGTTCTTC. The chain combines TRBV27 with TRBJ2-1; D is ambiguous. This CDR3 has 14 amino acids. V was cut by 4 bases and J by 3 bases, with 10 bases left in between. Germline V lookup: CDR1 MNHEY, CDR2 SMNVEV (reference sequence).

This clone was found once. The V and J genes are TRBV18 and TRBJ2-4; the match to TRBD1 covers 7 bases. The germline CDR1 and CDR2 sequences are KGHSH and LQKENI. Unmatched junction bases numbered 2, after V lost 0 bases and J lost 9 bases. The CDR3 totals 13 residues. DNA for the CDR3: TGTGCCAGCTCACCACCGACAGGGTCCATTCAGTACTTC. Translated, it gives CASSPPTGSIQYF.

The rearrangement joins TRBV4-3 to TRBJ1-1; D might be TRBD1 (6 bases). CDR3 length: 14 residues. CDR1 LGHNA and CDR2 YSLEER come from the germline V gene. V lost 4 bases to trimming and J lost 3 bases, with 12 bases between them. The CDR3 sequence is CASSPEGGYTEAFF. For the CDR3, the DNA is TGCGCCAGCAGCCCTGAGGGGGGGTACACTGAAGCTTTCTTT.

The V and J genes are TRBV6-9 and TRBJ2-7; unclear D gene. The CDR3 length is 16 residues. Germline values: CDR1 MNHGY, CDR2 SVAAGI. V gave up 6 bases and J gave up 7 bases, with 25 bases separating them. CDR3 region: CASRPATLPGLREQYF. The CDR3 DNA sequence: TGTGCCAGCAGACCAGCTACCCTCCCTGGGCTTCGGGAGCAGTACTTC.

In nucleotides, the CDR3 is TGTGCCAGCAGCTACGTTGGCGGCGGCGGGATGGTACAAGAGACCCAGTACTTC. It is translated as CASSYVGGGGMVQETQYF. The V gene is TRBV11-2, the J gene TRBJ2-5; possible D gene TRBD2, 6 bases. Trimming pared 4 bases from V and 2 bases from J, leaving 23 bases between. CDR3 length: 18 residues. CDR1 is SGHAT and CDR2 is FQNNGV in the germline V gene.

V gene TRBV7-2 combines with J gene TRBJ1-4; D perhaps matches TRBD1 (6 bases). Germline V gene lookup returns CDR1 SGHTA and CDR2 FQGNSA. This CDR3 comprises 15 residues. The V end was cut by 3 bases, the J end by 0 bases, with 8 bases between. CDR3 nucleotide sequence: TGTGCCAGCAGCTTTAGACAGGCAACTAATGAAAAACTGTTTTTT. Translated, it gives CASSFRQATNEKLFF.

CDR3 loop: CASALGSGTFQETQYF. Here the CDR3 DNA reads TGCGCCAGCGCCTTAGGTTCCGGGACGTTCCAAGAGACCCAGTACTTC. The chain recombines TRBV5-1 with TRBJ2-5, with D perhaps assigned TRBD1 or TRBD2 (5 bases each). The V end was cut by 7 bases, the J end by 1 base, with 20 bases between. This CDR3 spans 16 amino acids. Germline V gene lookup returns CDR1 SGHRS and CDR2 YFSETQ.

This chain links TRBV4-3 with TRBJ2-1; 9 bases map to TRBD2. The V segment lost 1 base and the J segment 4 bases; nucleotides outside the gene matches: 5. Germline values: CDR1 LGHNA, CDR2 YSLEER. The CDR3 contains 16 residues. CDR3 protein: CASSQGAGGQYNEQFF. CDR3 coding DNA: TGCGCCAGCAGCCAAGGGGCGGGAGGGCAATACAATGAGCAGTTCTTC.

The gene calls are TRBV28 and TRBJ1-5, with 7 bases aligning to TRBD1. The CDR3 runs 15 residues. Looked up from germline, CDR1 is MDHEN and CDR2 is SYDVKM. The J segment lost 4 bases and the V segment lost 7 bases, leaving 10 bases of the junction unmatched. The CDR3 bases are TGTGCCAGCAACGGGGGGACAGCAATAAATCAGCCCCAGCATTTT. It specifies CASNGGTAINQPQHF. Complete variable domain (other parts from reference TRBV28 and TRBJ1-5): DVKVTQSSRYLVKRTGEKVFLECVQDMDHENMFWYRQDPGLGLRLIYFSYDVKMKEKGDIPEGYSVSREKKERFSLILESASTNQTSMYLCASNGGTAINQPQHFGDGTRLSIL.

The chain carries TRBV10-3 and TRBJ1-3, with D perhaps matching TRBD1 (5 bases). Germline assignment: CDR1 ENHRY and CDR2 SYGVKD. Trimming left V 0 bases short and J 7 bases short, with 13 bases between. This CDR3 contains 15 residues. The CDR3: CAISESSGERNTIYF. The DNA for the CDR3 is TGTGCCATCAGTGAGTCGTCGGGGGAAAGGAACACCATATATTTT.

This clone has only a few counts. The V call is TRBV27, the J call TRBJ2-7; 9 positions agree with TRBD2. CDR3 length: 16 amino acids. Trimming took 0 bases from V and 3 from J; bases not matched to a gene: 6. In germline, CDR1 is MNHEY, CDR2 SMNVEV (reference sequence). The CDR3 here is CASSLSLAGLLYEQYF. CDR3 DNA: TGTGCCAGCAGTTTATCGCTAGCGGGGTTACTCTACGAGCAGTACTTC.

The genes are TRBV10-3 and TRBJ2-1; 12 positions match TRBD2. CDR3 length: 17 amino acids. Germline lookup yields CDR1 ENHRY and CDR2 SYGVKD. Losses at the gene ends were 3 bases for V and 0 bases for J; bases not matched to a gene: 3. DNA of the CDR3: TGTGCCATCAGTGAAGGGACTAGCGGGCTCTCCTACAATGAGCAGTTCTTC. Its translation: CAISEGTSGLSYNEQFF.